This TCR beta chain was recorded in a study of T cell responses to AZD1222 COVID-19 vaccine. The study's findings and limits: Only 5 or 6 AZD1222 recipients were seropositive at baseline. Two doses of AZD1222 preceded a rise in Spike-specific TCR breadth and depth.

J gave up 5 bases and V 5 bases, and 2 bases lay outside the gene matches. This CDR3 region has 13 residues. Only in-frame clones appear in the TCRdb table, and some are missing; sequencing was by immunoSEQ multiplex PCR. The table records 150,000 to 180,000 clones, about 90% of them present only once. This clone has only one observation. Its cognate antigen is unknown. Sequences were derived from peripheral blood, sampled on day 0 of MenACWY control vaccination. The gene calls are TRBV12-3 or TRBV12-4 and TRBJ1-2; 10 bases align to TRBD1. This TCR came from an adult in good health. CDR3 amino acids: CASSLDRGYGYTF. CDR3 bases: TGTGCCAGCAGTCTGGACAGGGGGTATGGCTACACCTTC.